What follows are 25 T cell receptor beta chains derived from one specimen sequenced in a study of human T cells and chemical hapten exposure. Time point in this sample: pre-sensitization, week 0. This sample's treatment: therapeutic diphenylcyclopropenone sensitization with weekly scalp DPC. From the RACE reads, TCRdb called clonotypes with MiXCR, one entry per CDR3 protein. The table has approximately 370,000 distinct CDR3 sequences, about 5% seen once. Here the sequenced sample was whole blood, taken in connection with sensitization to the hapten diphenylcyclopropenone (DPC). The receptors stem from a young woman with alopecia areata. Some clones in this sample may be carry-over from other donors' samples.

This clonotype has a handful of counts. The chain is built from TRBV11-2 and TRBJ2-3; possibly TRBD1 or TRBD2 for D (5 bases each). V shed 8 bases and J shed 0 bases, with 21 bases lying between them. This CDR3 comprises 17 residues. The germline CDR1 and CDR2 sequences are SGHAT and FQNNGV. The CDR3 DNA sequence: TGTGCCAGCGGGGGTCCAAGACGGACTCTGAGCACAGATACGCAGTATTTT. This encodes CASGGPRRTLSTDTQYF.

The V and J genes are TRBV7-8 and TRBJ2-3; D might be TRBD1 or TRBD2, each matching 7 bases. This CDR3 is 18 amino acids long. V was clipped by 6 bases and J by 3 bases, with 25 bases between them. Germline lookup yields CDR1 SGHVS and CDR2 FQNEAQ. The CDR3 reads CASRPGEGASKKTDTQYF. The DNA of the CDR3 is TGTGCCAGCAGACCTGGGGAGGGGGCAAGTAAAAAAACAGATACGCAGTATTTT. The entire variable domain, with the rest obtained from reference TRBV7-8 and TRBJ2-3, is as follows: GAGVSQSPRYKVAKRGQDVALRCDPISGHVSLFWYQQALGQGPEFLTYFQNEAQLDKSGLPSDRFFAERPEGSVSTLKIQRTQQEDSAVYLCASRPGEGASKKTDTQYFGPGTRLTVL.

The sample holds many counts of this clonotype. The chain links TRBV9 to TRBJ2-3, with 8 bases matching TRBD1. The V gene end was trimmed by 2 bases and the J gene end by 1 base; junction bases not matched to a gene: 6. CDR1 and CDR2 (germline): SGDLS, YYNGEE. This CDR3 comprises 16 residues. DNA of the CDR3: TGTGCCAGCAGCGTGGAGGACAGGGTGGGCACAGATACGCAGTATTTT. Translating it yields CASSVEDRVGTDTQYF.

This clonotype was observed many times. The CDR3 spells CASSDSPTSQYF. The CDR3 DNA reads as TGTGCCAGCAGTGACTCGCCCACCTCGCAGTATTTT. The genes are TRBV3-1 and TRBJ2-3, with unresolved D. The CDR3 consists of 12 residues. Between the trimmed V and J ends, which lost 6 bases and 10 bases, there was a span of 14 bases. CDR1 and CDR2 (germline): LGHDT, YNNKEL (reference sequence).

The table lists this clonotype with a few counts. CDR3 sequence reads: CASGLSGGYEQYF. In DNA, the CDR3 is TGTGCTAGTGGTCTGAGCGGGGGCTACGAGCAGTACTTC. The chain carries TRBV12-5 and TRBJ2-7; 8 bases map to TRBD2. The CDR3 length is 13 residues. The V segment lost 5 bases and the J segment 3 bases; nucleotides outside the gene matches: 3. Per germline, CDR1 LGHNT and CDR2 FRNRAP.

The genes are TRBV5-6 and TRBJ2-1; tentative D call: TRBD2 (5 bases). The germline V gene encodes CDR1 SGHDT and CDR2 YYEEEE. The CDR3 is 13 amino acids. V lost 4 bases, J lost 8 bases, and 13 bases lay in between. Written as DNA, the CDR3 is TGTGCCAGCAGCCGTACGGGAATACATGAGCAGTTCTTC. Protein: CASSRTGIHEQFF.

This chain connects TRBV20-1 to TRBJ1-3; no definite D call. This CDR3 has 13 residues. V was cut by 5 bases and J by 2 bases, with 10 bases left in between. Germline assignment: CDR1 DFQATT and CDR2 SNEGSKA (reference sequence). In DNA, the CDR3 is TGCAGTGCTCTTGGACCGGCTGGAAACACCATATATTTT. Its protein product is CSALGPAGNTIYF.

The rearrangement joins TRBV29-1 to TRBJ1-1, with D hard to call. From germline, CDR1 is SQVTM and CDR2 ANQGSEA. The CDR3 runs 13 residues. V was shortened by 4 bases and J by 0 bases, with 9 bases between the two germline ends. CDR3 coding DNA: TGCAGCGTTGGCAGACCTCTGAACACTGAAGCTTTCTTT. It translates to CSVGRPLNTEAFF.

There are many counts of this clonotype. V gene TRBV4-2 combines with J gene TRBJ2-3; 7 nucleotides align to TRBD2. J was trimmed by 3 bases and V by 2 bases; bases with no gene match: 14. Germline V CDR1 and CDR2: LGHNA, YNFKEQ. This CDR3 has 18 amino acids. The CDR3 reads CASSQSVGGTPSTDTQYF. Here the CDR3 DNA reads TGTGCCAGCAGCCAATCAGTCGGGGGGACTCCTAGTACAGATACGCAGTATTTT.

The table lists this clonotype with a few counts. This chain connects TRBV5-5 to TRBJ2-7; 10 bases are shared with TRBD2. The CDR3 covers 14 residues. V lost 0 bases, J lost 4 bases, and 1 base stayed unmatched. In germline, CDR1 is SGHKS, CDR2 YYEKEE (reference sequence). The CDR3 region is CASSLVTSGYEQYF. The CDR3 bases are TGTGCCAGCAGCTTGGTGACTAGCGGGTACGAGCAGTACTTC. The whole variable domain, filled in from reference TRBV5-5 and TRBJ2-7, reads DAGVTQSPTHLIKTRGQQVTLRCSPISGHKSVSWYQQVLGQGPQFIFQYYEKEERGRGNFPDRFSARQFPNYSSELNVNALLLGDSALYLCASSLVTSGYEQYFGPGTRLTVT.

This clonotype was detected only a few times. The chain combines TRBV20-1 with TRBJ2-2; D might be TRBD1 (6 bases). Germline loops: CDR1 DFQATT, CDR2 SNEGSKA (reference sequence). The CDR3 runs to 14 residues. V lost 3 bases and J lost 7, with 15 bases in between. The CDR3 loop is CSARRQVRGGELFF. The CDR3 coding sequence is TGCAGTGCTAGGAGACAGGTCCGTGGCGGGGAGCTGTTTTTT.

This clonotype was seen ten or more times. The chain employs TRBV5-6 and TRBJ1-5; D is unclear. This CDR3 has 16 residues. Deletions cut 4 bases from V and 0 bases from J, with 14 bases between. Germline V gives CDR1 SGHDT, CDR2 YYEEEE. CDR3 coding DNA: TGTGCCAGCAGCCTAGGACCGAGTATTAGCAATCAGCCCCAGCATTTT. Translated: CASSLGPSISNQPQHF.

This clonotype was detected many times. This chain joins TRBV6-2 or TRBV6-3 and TRBJ1-5; tentatively, D is TRBD1 (5 bases). Germline CDR1 MNHEY, CDR2 SVGEGT. The CDR3 is made up of 13 amino acids. Trimming pared 8 bases from V and 9 bases from J, leaving 17 bases between. The CDR3 loop reads CASGTLNGGPQHF. CDR3 DNA: TGTGCCAGCGGCACACTCAACGGGGGGCCCCAGCATTTT.

This clonotype was seen more than once but under ten times. The V gene is TRBV28, the J gene TRBJ2-7; tentative D call: TRBD1 (5 bases). Trimming stripped 9 bases from V and 0 bases from J, with 15 bases between. In germline, CDR1 is MDHEN, CDR2 SYDVKM. The CDR3 spans 14 residues. CDR3 in amino acids: CASKETGSSYEQYF. CDR3 sequence (DNA): TGTGCCAGTAAAGAAACAGGAAGCTCCTACGAGCAGTACTTC.

This clonotype was counted between two and nine times. The chain employs TRBV4-1 and TRBJ1-5; perhaps TRBD1 as D (5 bases). The CDR3 has 16 residues. CDR1 and CDR2 (germline): MGHRA, YSYEKL. V lost 1 base and J lost 5, with 15 bases in between. The CDR3 DNA sequence: TGCGCCAGCAGCCAAGGGGTCCAAAGGGGCGATCAGCCCCAGCATTTT. Protein sequence: CASSQGVQRGDQPQHF.

The chain has TRBV10-3 and TRBJ2-3; 7 bases agree with TRBD1. The CDR3 runs 14 residues. Trimming took 6 bases from V and 0 from J; bases not matched to a gene: 3. The V gene's germline CDR1 is ENHRY and CDR2 SYGVKD. The CDR3 sequence is CAIRRGGSTDTQYF. The CDR3, as DNA: TGTGCCATCAGAAGAGGGGGCAGCACAGATACGCAGTATTTT.

The chain carries TRBV7-2 and TRBJ1-1; 10 nucleotides align to TRBD1. Per germline, CDR1 SGHTA and CDR2 FQGNSA. The CDR3 runs 18 residues. V lost 1 base, J lost 3 bases, and 11 bases stayed unmatched. CDR3: CASSLVIAGDRGDTEAFF. In nucleotides, the CDR3 is TGTGCCAGCAGCTTAGTGATTGCAGGGGACAGGGGAGACACTGAAGCTTTCTTT.

This clonotype was observed many times. The chain combines TRBV20-1 with TRBJ1-1, with D tentatively TRBD1 (6 bases). Deletions cut 4 bases from V and 3 bases from J, with 18 bases between. CDR1 is DFQATT, CDR2 SNEGSKA, per germline (reference sequence). This CDR3 comprises 15 residues. The CDR3 DNA reads as TGCAGTGCTACTACAGGGAGGAGGAGGGACACTGAAGCTTTCTTT. Translation: CSATTGRRRDTEAFF.

There are many counts of this clonotype. This sequence joins TRBV5-5 and TRBJ1-3; TRBD1 is a possible D gene (6 bases). The CDR3 has 15 residues. Germline V gene data show CDR1 as SGHKS and CDR2 as YYEKEE (reference sequence). V lost 2 bases to trimming and J lost 2 bases, with 11 bases between them. The DNA for the CDR3 is TGTGCCAGCAGCTTCACAGGGTCGACTGGAAACACCATATATTTT. Translated: CASSFTGSTGNTIYF.

This clonotype has ten or more counts. V and J are TRBV4-3 and TRBJ1-5, with D possibly TRBD1 on 5 matching bases. Germline V CDR1 and CDR2: LGHNA, YSLEER. CDR3 size: 22 residues. V was clipped by 2 bases and J by 6 bases, with 35 bases between them. CDR3 protein: CASSQIRGRESTTPLITQPQHF. The CDR3 DNA is TGCGCCAGCAGCCAAATCCGGGGACGTGAGTCAACAACCCCACTCATTACTCAGCCCCAGCATTTT.

CDR3 bases: TGTGCCAGCAGTTTAAGAGGGTCGGTAGATCAGCCCCAGCATTTT. It is translated as CASSLRGSVDQPQHF. The chain links TRBV27 to TRBJ1-5; D not resolved. Per germline, CDR1 MNHEY and CDR2 SMNVEV (reference sequence). V gave up 2 bases and J gave up 5 bases, with 13 bases separating them. The CDR3 has 15 residues.

In its sample, this clonotype was seen a few times. The J gene is TRBJ1-3, the V gene TRBV3-1; D may be TRBD1 (5 bases). V was cut by 5 bases and J by 0 bases, with 14 bases left in between. The CDR3 sequence is 16 residues long. CDR1 and CDR2 from the germline V gene are LGHDT and YNNKEL (reference sequence). CDR3 in DNA: TGTGCCAGCAGCTTCGGGACTTCCCCCTCTGGAAACACCATATATTTT. As protein: CASSFGTSPSGNTIYF. Using reference TRBV3-1 and TRBJ1-3 for the parts outside the CDR3, the full variable domain is DTAVSQTPKYLVTQMGNDKSIKCEQNLGHDTMYWYKQDSKKFLKIMFSYNNKELIINETVPNRFSPKSPDKAHLNLHINSLELGDSAVYFCASSFGTSPSGNTIYFGEGSWLTVV.

V gene TRBV4-1 combines with J gene TRBJ1-1; D uncertain. Looked up from germline, CDR1 is MGHRA and CDR2 is YSYEKL. V was trimmed by 0 bases and J by 5 bases, leaving 13 bases between them. CDR3 length: 15 amino acids. The chain's CDR3 is CASSQERKGWTEAFF. The CDR3 region has the DNA TGCGCCAGCAGCCAAGAAAGGAAAGGGTGGACTGAAGCTTTCTTT.

The chain joins TRBV7-6 to TRBJ1-3; no definite D call. Germline V lookup: CDR1 SGHVS, CDR2 FNYEAQ. V dropped 1 base and J dropped 4 bases, with 5 bases sitting between them. The length of the CDR3 is 13 residues. The CDR3 sequence: CASSLEDGNTIYF. As DNA, the CDR3 is TGTGCCAGCAGCTTAGAAGACGGAAACACCATATATTTT.

This clonotype was observed at least ten times. This chain joins TRBV14 and TRBJ2-5; no firm D call. CDR1 is SGHDN, CDR2 FVKESK, per germline. Trimming shortened V by 4 bases and J by 3 bases, and 12 bases separated the two germline ends. The CDR3 is 14 amino acids. The CDR3 loop reads CASSPTPGKETQYF. In nucleotides, the CDR3 is TGTGCCAGCAGCCCTACCCCTGGGAAAGAGACCCAGTACTTC.